A single TCR beta chain is shown here with its context. The antigen is not known. Since all of the isolated RNA was reverse transcribed, expressed TCRB transcripts were what got sequenced. The data were produced by immunoSEQ multiplex PCR, yet TCRdb's version contains in-frame clones alone and is incomplete. The sample lists some 410,000 clones; 14% were seen once. The data stem from a study of beta chain features in type 1 diabetes. Study-level results: Insertion counts at VDJ junctions were lower in type 1 diabetes patients, who also showed more deletions there.

Trimming took off 5 bases at V and 6 bases at J, with 10 bases between the two ends. CDR1 MNHNS and CDR2 SASEGT come from the germline V gene. There are 12 residues in the CDR3. Sequencing input: naive CD4+ T cells from blood. This sequence joins TRBV6-1 and TRBJ1-2; no firm D call. The source of this sequence is a man aged 25 to 45 in good health. CDR3 protein: CASSPRRDGYTF. CDR3 coding DNA: TGTGCCAGCAGTCCCAGGCGGGATGGCTACACCTTC.